One and the same sample provided the 15 T cell receptor beta chains below, sequenced in a study of regulatory T cells in long-lasting Graves disease. As for time point: persistent/refractory GD, antithyroid drugs over 5 years with positive TRAb. Researchers made the TCR library from RNA that was extracted from PBMCs. Investigators prepared the TCR beta libraries by applying iRepertoire HTBI primers and Arm-PCR of CDR3 regions. TCRdb analysed the multiplex PCR reads with MiXCR anew, one entry per CDR3 protein. The repertoire consists of 650,000 to 850,000 distinct CDR3 sequences, with 25% to 35% occurring once and the leading ten covering roughly 40%. The material sequenced was peripheral blood mononuclear cells (PBMCs), taken when the disease was refractory, from a patient treated with antithyroid drugs. The receptor set was obtained from a female donor with Graves disease.

The chain recombines TRBV14 with TRBJ2-7; D is unresolved. Germline CDR1 reads SGHDN; CDR2 reads FVKESK. V gave up 2 bases and J gave up 6 bases, with 17 bases separating them. This CDR3 has 15 amino acids. The CDR3 loop reads CASSQSTLPLPEQYF. CDR3 DNA: TGTGCCAGCAGCCAATCCACTCTACCACTACCCGAGCAGTACTTC.

This clonotype was picked up a small number of times. This sequence joins TRBV28 and TRBJ2-4, with 14 bases that match TRBD2. The CDR3 spans 18 residues. V gave up 3 bases and J gave up 0 bases; unmatched junction bases: 4. Germline CDR1 MDHEN, CDR2 SYDVKM. The CDR3 loop is CASSFRTSGGLAKNIQYF. DNA for the CDR3: TGTGCCAGCAGTTTCCGGACTAGCGGGGGGTTAGCCAAAAACATTCAGTACTTC.

This clonotype has only a few counts. The chain recombines TRBV10-3 with TRBJ1-4; D might be TRBD1 (6 bases). Trimming took off 3 bases at V and 8 bases at J, with 19 bases between the two ends. This CDR3 spans 16 amino acids. Per the germline V gene, CDR1 is ENHRY and CDR2 is SYGVKD. CDR3 amino acids: CAISERGTDEAEKLFF. The CDR3 DNA reads as TGTGCCATCAGTGAAAGGGGGACCGATGAGGCAGAAAAACTGTTTTTT.

The chain recombines TRBV5-1 with TRBJ1-2; TRBD1 aligns across 9 bases. V shed 2 bases and J 6 bases; nucleotides not matched to a gene: 2. Per germline, CDR1 SGHRS and CDR2 YFSETQ. The CDR3 length is 13 residues. The CDR3 reads CASSFTGGHGYTF. CDR3 nucleotides: TGCGCCAGCAGCTTTACAGGGGGCCATGGCTACACCTTC.

This clonotype was observed a handful of times. The rearrangement links TRBV10-3 to TRBJ2-7; the D gene could be TRBD1 or TRBD2 (5 bases each). Per germline, CDR1 ENHRY and CDR2 SYGVKD. The length of the CDR3 is 17 residues. V shed 0 bases and J shed 2 bases, with 17 bases lying between them. The CDR3 is CAISESGVGTLTYEQYF. CDR3 nucleotide sequence: TGTGCCATCAGTGAGTCTGGGGTGGGGACCCTGACCTACGAGCAGTACTTC.

The gene calls are TRBV2 and TRBJ2-1, with 10 bases aligning to TRBD2. J lost 4 bases, V lost 2 bases, and 11 bases had no gene match. Looked up from germline, CDR1 is SNHLY and CDR2 is FYNNEI. This CDR3 has 18 amino acids. Here the CDR3 DNA reads TGTGCCAGCAGTGAAATCAGGGCTAGCGGGAGCAATTACAATGAGCAGTTCTTC. The encoded protein is CASSEIRASGSNYNEQFF. Based on the CDR3 plus reference TRBV2 and TRBJ2-1, the full variable domain is EPEVTQTPSHQVTQMGQEVILRCVPISNHLYFYWYRQILGQKVEFLVSFYNNEISEKSEIFDDQFSVERPDGSNFTLKIRSTKLEDSAMYFCASSEIRASGSNYNEQFFGPGTRLTVL.

This clonotype appeared a few times. The rearrangement joins TRBV10-3 to TRBJ1-3; D unclear. Trimming shortened V by 4 bases and J by 8 bases, and 9 bases separated the two germline ends. The germline V gene encodes CDR1 ENHRY and CDR2 SYGVKD. The CDR3 is 12 amino acids. The CDR3 is CAISVKGDTIYF. The CDR3 coding sequence is TGTGCCATCAGTGTAAAGGGAGACACCATATATTTT.

The V and J genes are TRBV29-1 and TRBJ2-7; the D gene is possibly TRBD1 (7 bases). Trimming took off 0 bases at V and 6 bases at J, with 12 bases between the two ends. CDR1 is SQVTM, CDR2 ANQGSEA, per germline. The CDR3 contains 13 residues. CDR3 nucleotides: TGCAGCGTTGAAGACAGGGGGGTAGTCGAGCAGTACTTC. It codes for CSVEDRGVVEQYF.

The V call is TRBV20-1, the J call TRBJ2-7, with D maybe TRBD2 (5 bases). V was clipped by 0 bases and J by 2 bases, with 17 bases between them. The CDR3 totals 16 residues. The germline gives CDR1 DFQATT, CDR2 SNEGSKA (reference sequence). CDR3 sequence reads: CSARDTGMVDAYEQYF. CDR3 nucleotide sequence: TGCAGTGCTAGAGATACCGGGATGGTGGACGCCTACGAGCAGTACTTC.

This clonotype was seen a few times. The rearrangement links TRBV5-8 to TRBJ1-1, with TRBD1 identical over 7 bases. The CDR3 totals 16 residues. CDR1 SGHTS and CDR2 YDEGEE come from the germline V gene. V gave up 4 bases and J gave up 0 bases; unmatched junction bases: 9. The CDR3 nucleotides are TGTGCCAGCAGCCTGTGGACAGGTAGGATGAACACTGAAGCTTTCTTT. Amino acids: CASSLWTGRMNTEAFF.

This clonotype has more than one count but fewer than ten. The rearrangement uses TRBV29-1 and TRBJ1-3; tentatively, D is TRBD1 (6 bases). The CDR3 length is 15 residues. The V gene's germline CDR1 is SQVTM and CDR2 ANQGSEA. V lost 4 bases to trimming and J lost 1 base, with 14 bases between them. CDR3 in DNA: TGCAGCGTTGTATTTGGACAGCGATCTGGAAACACCATATATTTT. As protein: CSVVFGQRSGNTIYF.

This clonotype was observed at least ten times. The gene calls are TRBV12-3 or TRBV12-4 and TRBJ2-7; D possibly corresponds to TRBD1 (5 bases). The length of the CDR3 is 14 residues. The V end lost 1 base, the J end lost 5 bases, and 12 bases lay between the germline ends. The CDR3 DNA sequence: TGTGCCAGCAGTTTAGAGGCAGGGAATGACGAGCAGTACTTC. Its translation is CASSLEAGNDEQYF.

This chain uses TRBV7-3 with TRBJ2-3; no clear D gene. This CDR3 region has 14 residues. Germline V gene lookup returns CDR1 SGHTA and CDR2 FQGTGA. Trimming took 2 bases from V and 1 from J, leaving 7 bases between them. Written as DNA, the CDR3 is TGTGCCAGCAGCTTAGTATCCGGCACAGATACGCAGTATTTT. It yields the protein CASSLVSGTDTQYF. Full variable domain (missing parts from reference TRBV7-3 and TRBJ2-3): GAGVSQTPSNKVTEKGKYVELRCDPISGHTALYWYRQSLGQGPEFLIYFQGTGAADDSGLPNDRFFAVRPEGSVSTLKIQRTERGDSAVYLCASSLVSGTDTQYFGPGTRLTVL.

This clonotype appeared many times. V and J are TRBV2 and TRBJ1-2, with D unresolved. Germline CDR1 and CDR2: SNHLY and FYNNEI. CDR3 length equals 13 residues. The V end was cut by 8 bases, the J end by 7 bases, with 17 bases between. The CDR3 coding sequence is TGTGCCAGCTTGTACGGCCGGGAGAGTGGCTACACCTTC. Its translation is CASLYGRESGYTF.

This clonotype occurred many times. The V gene is TRBV12-5, the J gene TRBJ1-1; D is unresolved. Trimming took off 2 bases at V and 3 bases at J, with 7 bases between the two ends. Germline assignment: CDR1 LGHNT and CDR2 FRNRAP. The CDR3 extends over 13 amino acids. The CDR3 region has the DNA TGTGCTAGTGGTTTGTTTGGGTACACTGAAGCTTTCTTT. Protein product: CASGLFGYTEAFF.